The present entry profiles one T cell receptor (beta chain) with its context. The table came from immunoSEQ multiplex PCR; TCRdb's copy has only in-frame clones and leaves some out. The data contain 30,000 to 45,000 clones, around nine tenths of them singletons. This specimen comes from a study of sequential checkpoint blockade in melanoma. The sample's treatment: randomized to nivolumab then ipilimumab (arm A) or the reverse (arm B). Trimming took 0 bases from V and 4 from J, leaving 9 bases between them. Germline assignment: CDR1 MNHNS and CDR2 SASEGT. The CDR3 has 14 amino acids. The sequence derives from a human donor with melanoma. The sample in question was CD8+ T cells sorted from blood (inferred from file names), obtained from a patient given nivolumab and ipilimumab in sequence. This sequence joins TRBV6-1 and TRBJ1-2; D is ambiguous. The CDR3 region has the DNA TGTGCCAGCAGTGAAGCGTACAGTATCTATGGCTACACCTTC. Its protein product is CASSEAYSIYGYTF.